This TCR beta chain was observed in a study of blood T cell repertoires in COVID-19. Study in general: Sites in the United States, Italy and Spain provided acute and convalescent COVID-19 samples. From T cells, B-cell-depleted T cells, or PBMCs came the material, which was cDNA or gDNA.

The length of the CDR3 is 18 residues. Germline V CDR1 and CDR2: SGHVS, FQNEAQ. Trimming cost V 4 bases and J 3 bases; bases outside gene matches: 9. Authors' data handling: Amplified reference gene primers provided the basis for estimating nucleated cell counts. Clones were read by immunoSEQ multiplex PCR, and TCRdb kept only the in-frame ones, dropping some. For V, J and clone size, that table is used; D and trimming come from the DNA. This table has 180,000 or so clones, 89% appearing once. The J gene is TRBJ2-7, the V gene TRBV7-8; 16 nucleotides align to TRBD2. Sequencing was carried out using peripheral blood. This sequence was found in a middle-aged man with acute or convalescent COVID-19. The CDR3 DNA reads as TGTGCCAGCAGCTCTTCGGGACTAGCGGGGGGGCCTCTCTACGAGCAGTACTTC. Amino acid sequence: CASSSSGLAGGPLYEQYF.